This T cell receptor (beta chain) came from a study of blood T cell repertoires in COVID-19. V was cut by 5 bases and J by 0 bases, with 12 bases left in between. The CDR3 sequence is 15 residues long. Germline CDR1 reads SGDLS; CDR2 reads YYNGEE. Per the study methods: Reference gene primers were amplified, and this amplification served to estimate nucleated cell counts. TCRdb's copy holds only in-frame clones and misses some; the assay was immunoSEQ multiplex PCR. Clonal size and the V and J genes are those of that table, whereas D and trimming came from the DNA. The table includes approximately 75,000 clones, around 90% detected once.

Sequencing was done on a sample of peripheral blood. The TCR comes from a human donor in a cohort sampled during active COVID-19. V gene TRBV9 combines with J gene TRBJ1-3; D not resolved. CDR3: CASSTVVSSGNTIYF. The CDR3 DNA follows: TGTGCCAGCAGTACCGTAGTAAGCTCTGGAAACACCATATATTTT.